This T cell receptor (beta chain) comes out of a study of T cell changes during pregnancy in multiple sclerosis. The method was immunoSEQ multiplex PCR; TCRdb's version includes in-frame clones alone and lacks a portion of them. The sample consists of about 38,000 clones, 80% to 95% of them appearing once. Trimming took off 4 bases at V and 5 bases at J, with 16 bases between the two ends. The germline CDR1 and CDR2 sequences are SGDLS and YYNGEE. The CDR3 is 15 residues long. The sample consisted of CD8+ T cells from peripheral blood mononuclear cells, taken after pregnancy. The sequence came from a female donor with multiple sclerosis, enrolled in a pregnancy study. This chain uses TRBV9 with TRBJ2-1, with D hard to call. The chain's CDR3 is CASSSHLSPDNEQFF. The CDR3 DNA reads TGTGCCAGCAGCTCCCACCTTTCACCGGACAATGAGCAGTTCTTC.